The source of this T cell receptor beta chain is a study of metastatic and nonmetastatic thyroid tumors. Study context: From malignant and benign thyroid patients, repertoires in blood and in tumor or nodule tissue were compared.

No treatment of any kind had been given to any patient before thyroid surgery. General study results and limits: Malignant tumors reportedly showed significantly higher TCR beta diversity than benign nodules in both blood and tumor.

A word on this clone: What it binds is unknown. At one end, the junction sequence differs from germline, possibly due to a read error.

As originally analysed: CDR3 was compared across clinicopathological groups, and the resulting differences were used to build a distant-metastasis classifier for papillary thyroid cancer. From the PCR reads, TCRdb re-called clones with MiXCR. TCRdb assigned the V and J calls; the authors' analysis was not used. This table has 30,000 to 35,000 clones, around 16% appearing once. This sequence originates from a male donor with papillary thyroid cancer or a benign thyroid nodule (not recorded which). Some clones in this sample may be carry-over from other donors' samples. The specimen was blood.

The DNA of the CDR3 is TGTGCCAGCCGAGGCCTGGGGAACCATCCCCAGCATTTC. Its protein is CASRGLGNHPQHF. The chain couples TRBV6-4 to TRBJ1-5, with D hard to call. The CDR3 totals 13 residues. Looked up from germline, CDR1 is MRHNA and CDR2 is SNTAGT.